One and the same sample provided the 2 T cell receptor beta chains below, sequenced in a study of blood T cells in healthy people across ages. The use of a sample-barcoded 5' primer and a J-beta primer mix characterized a second PCR of roughly 6 to 12 cycles. TCRdb analysed the 5' RACE reads with MiXCR anew, one entry per CDR3 protein. Here the sample spans 600,000 to 850,000 distinct CDR3 sequences, 40% to 45% being singletons. The sample comprised blood. These receptors all come from a woman between 55 and 75 years old in good health.

The rearrangement links TRBV9 to TRBJ2-7; 8 nucleotides align to TRBD2. Germline CDR1 reads SGDLS; CDR2 reads YYNGEE. The CDR3 sequence is 17 residues long. With V trimmed by 0 bases and J by 2 bases, 10 bases remained unmatched. CDR3 nucleotides: TGTGCCAGCAGCGTAGGGGGGGGACCGGGACTAGCCTACGAGCAGTACTTC. It translates to CASSVGGGPGLAYEQYF. Looking up the rest from reference TRBV9 and TRBJ2-7 gives the full variable domain: DSGVTQTPKHLITATGQRVTLRCSPRSGDLSVYWYQQSLDQGLQFLIQYYNGEERAKGNILERFSAQQFPDLHSELNLSSLELGDSALYFCASSVGGGPGLAYEQYFGPGTRLTVT.

This clonotype was seen more than once but under ten times. The J gene is TRBJ2-1, the V gene TRBV10-3; D might be TRBD1 (6 bases). This CDR3 has 13 residues. Germline V CDR1 and CDR2: ENHRY, SYGVKD. The CDR3 nucleotides are TGTGCAGGACAGACCTTTCTATACAATGAGCAGTTCTTC. The encoded protein is CAGQTFLYNEQFF.